This T cell receptor beta chain was recorded in a study of blood T cell repertoires in COVID-19 (TCRdb year 2020). A note on the overall study: Samples from collaborators originated in the United States, Italy and Spain and spanned both the acute and convalescent phases of COVID-19. The material from the prospective study consisted of cDNA or gDNA derived from T cells, B-cell-depleted T cells, or PBMCs. Subjects who had been exposed to COVID-19, were actively infected with it, or had recovered from it provided the deeply sampled blood TCRbeta repertoires that made up the dataset. The repertoires were released in a freely available public database meant as a resource for research on the immune response to SARS-CoV-2. Samples came from the ongoing ImmuneRACE study (first 160 participants) plus 1,254 subjects from 6 global collaborators. Sample metadata almost always included a de-identified subject ID, COVID-19 status, age in years and sex. HLA class I and class II types, where available, came from metadata supplied by the sample provider rather than from assay-based typing.

Collaborating institutions collected whole blood in K2EDTA tubes following their own protocols. For TCRbeta analysis, collaborators shipped samples in one of three forms: frozen whole blood, isolated PBMCs, or DNA extracted from either of those sample types. The immunoSEQ Assay, a bias-controlled multiplex PCR, was used to amplify TCRbeta CDR3 regions from genomic DNA. Per the original workflow: The number of nucleated cells in each sample was estimated by amplification of reference gene primers within the assay. Sequence reads were collapsed and filtered to measure the absolute abundance of every unique TCRbeta CDR3 rearrangement. Productive Simpson clonality was computed per sample as the square root of Simpson's diversity index over productive rearrangements. Imported from immuneACCESS, the table was reduced by TCRdb to in-frame sequences with V and J called. These copies leave out some clones; in studies compared against another copy, an unresolved V gene accounts for under half, and the cause of the remainder is not known. V, J and clone size reflect that table, while D and trimming were determined from the DNA. The sample yields fewer than 50,000 clones; around 78% were counted once. The ten largest account for around an eighth of the sample.

What the research found in general, with its limitations: The amount of clinical and demographic metadata varied by source and participant and was provided uncurated.

About this clone: Its cognate antigen has yet to be identified. No quality values exist for individual bases; no much larger clone is one base distant.

The germline V gene sets CDR1 to SGDLS and CDR2 to YYNGEE. There are 14 amino acids in the CDR3, from cysteine to phenylalanine inclusive. Only the CDR3 DNA is retained, 42 bases long and in frame from the first base. V trim: 1 base; J trim: 2 bases; unmatched bases: 2. The V gene is TRBV9 and the J gene is TRBJ2-7, with TRBD1 identical over 8 junction bases. The receptor comes from a human donor in a cohort sampled during active COVID-19. Sequenced material: peripheral blood. The DNA sequence follows: TGTGCCAGCAGCGTATCAGGGGGCCCCTACGAGCAGTACTTC. Its coded protein is CASSVSGGPYEQYF.